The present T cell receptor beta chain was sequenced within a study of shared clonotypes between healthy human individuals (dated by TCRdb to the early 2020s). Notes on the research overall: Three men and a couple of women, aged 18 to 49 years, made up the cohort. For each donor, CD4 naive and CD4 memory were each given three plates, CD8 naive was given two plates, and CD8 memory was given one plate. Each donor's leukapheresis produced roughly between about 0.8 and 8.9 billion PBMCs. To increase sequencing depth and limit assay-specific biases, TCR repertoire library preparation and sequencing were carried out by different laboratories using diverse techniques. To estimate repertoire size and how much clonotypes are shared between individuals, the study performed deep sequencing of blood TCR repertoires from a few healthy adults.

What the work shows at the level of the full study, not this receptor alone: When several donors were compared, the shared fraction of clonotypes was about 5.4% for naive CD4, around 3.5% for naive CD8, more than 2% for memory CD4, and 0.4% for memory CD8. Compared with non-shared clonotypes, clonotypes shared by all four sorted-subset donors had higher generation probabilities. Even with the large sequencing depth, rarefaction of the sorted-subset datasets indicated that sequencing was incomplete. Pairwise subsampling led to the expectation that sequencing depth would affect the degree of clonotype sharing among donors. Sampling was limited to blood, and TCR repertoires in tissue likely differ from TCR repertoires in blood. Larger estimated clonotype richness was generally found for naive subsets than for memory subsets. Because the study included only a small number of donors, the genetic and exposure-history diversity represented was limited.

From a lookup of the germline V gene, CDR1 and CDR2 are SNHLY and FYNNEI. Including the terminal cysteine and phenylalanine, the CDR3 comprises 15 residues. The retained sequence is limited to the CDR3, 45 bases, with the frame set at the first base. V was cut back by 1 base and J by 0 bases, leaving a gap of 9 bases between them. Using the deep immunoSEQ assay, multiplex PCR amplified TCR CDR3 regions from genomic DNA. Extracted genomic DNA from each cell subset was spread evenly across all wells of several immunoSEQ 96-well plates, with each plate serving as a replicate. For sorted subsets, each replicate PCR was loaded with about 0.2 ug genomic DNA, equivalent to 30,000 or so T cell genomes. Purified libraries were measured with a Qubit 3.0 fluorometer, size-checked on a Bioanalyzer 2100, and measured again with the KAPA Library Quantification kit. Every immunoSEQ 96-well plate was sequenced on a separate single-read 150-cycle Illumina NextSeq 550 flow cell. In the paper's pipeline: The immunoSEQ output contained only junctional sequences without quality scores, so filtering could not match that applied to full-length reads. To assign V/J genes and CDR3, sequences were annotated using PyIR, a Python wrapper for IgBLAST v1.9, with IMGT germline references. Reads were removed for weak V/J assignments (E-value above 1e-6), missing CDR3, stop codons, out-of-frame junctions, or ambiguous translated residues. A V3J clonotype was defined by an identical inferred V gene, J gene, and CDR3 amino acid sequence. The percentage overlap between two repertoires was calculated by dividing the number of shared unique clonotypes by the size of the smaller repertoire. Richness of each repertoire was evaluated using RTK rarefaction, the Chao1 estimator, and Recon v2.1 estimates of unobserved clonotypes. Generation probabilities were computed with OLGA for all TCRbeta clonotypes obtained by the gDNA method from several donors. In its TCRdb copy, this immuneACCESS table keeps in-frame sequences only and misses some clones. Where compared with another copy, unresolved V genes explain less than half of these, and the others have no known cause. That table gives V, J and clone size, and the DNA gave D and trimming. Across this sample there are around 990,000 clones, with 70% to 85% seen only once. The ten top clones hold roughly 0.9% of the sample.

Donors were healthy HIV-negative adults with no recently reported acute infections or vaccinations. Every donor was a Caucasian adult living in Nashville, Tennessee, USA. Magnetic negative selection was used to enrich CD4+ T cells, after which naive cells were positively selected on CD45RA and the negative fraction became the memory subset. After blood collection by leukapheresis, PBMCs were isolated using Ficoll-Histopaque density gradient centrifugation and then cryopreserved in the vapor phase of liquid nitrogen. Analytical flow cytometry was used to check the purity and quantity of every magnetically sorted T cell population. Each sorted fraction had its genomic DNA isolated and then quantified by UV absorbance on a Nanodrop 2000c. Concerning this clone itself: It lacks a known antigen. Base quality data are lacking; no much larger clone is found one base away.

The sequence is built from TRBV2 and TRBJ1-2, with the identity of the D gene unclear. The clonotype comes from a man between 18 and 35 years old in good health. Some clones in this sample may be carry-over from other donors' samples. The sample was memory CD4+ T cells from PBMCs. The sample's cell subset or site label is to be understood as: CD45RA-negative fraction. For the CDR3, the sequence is CASSEGAGTNYGYTF. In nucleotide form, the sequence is TGTGCCAGCAGTGAAGGGGCGGGGACTAACTATGGCTACACCTTC.